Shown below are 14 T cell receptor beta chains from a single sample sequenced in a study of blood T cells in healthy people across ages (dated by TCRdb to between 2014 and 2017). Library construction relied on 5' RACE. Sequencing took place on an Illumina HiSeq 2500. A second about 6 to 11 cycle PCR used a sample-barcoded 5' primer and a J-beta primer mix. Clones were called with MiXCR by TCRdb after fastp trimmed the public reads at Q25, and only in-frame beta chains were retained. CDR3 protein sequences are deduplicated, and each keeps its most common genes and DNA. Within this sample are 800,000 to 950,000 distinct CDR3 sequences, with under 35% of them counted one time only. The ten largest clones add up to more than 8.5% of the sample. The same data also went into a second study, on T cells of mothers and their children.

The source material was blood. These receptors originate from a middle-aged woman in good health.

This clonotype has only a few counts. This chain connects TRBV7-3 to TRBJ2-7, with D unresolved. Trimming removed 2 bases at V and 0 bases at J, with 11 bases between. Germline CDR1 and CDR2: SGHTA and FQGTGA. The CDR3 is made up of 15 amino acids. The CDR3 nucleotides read TGTGCCAGCAGCTTATTTCCGGGTAGCTCCTACGAGCAGTACTTC. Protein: CASSLFPGSSYEQYF. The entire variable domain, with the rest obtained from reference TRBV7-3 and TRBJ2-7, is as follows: GAGVSQTPSNKVTEKGKYVELRCDPISGHTALYWYRQSLGQGPEFLIYFQGTGAADDSGLPNDRFFAVRPEGSVSTLKIQRTERGDSAVYLCASSLFPGSSYEQYFGPGTRLTVT.

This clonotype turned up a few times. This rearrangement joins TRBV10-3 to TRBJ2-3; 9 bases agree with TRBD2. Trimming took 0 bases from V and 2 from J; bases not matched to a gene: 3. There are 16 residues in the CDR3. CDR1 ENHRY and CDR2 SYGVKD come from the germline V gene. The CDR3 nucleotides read TGTGCCATCAGTGAGTCTAGCGGGGGTAACACAGATACGCAGTATTTT. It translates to CAISESSGGNTDTQYF.

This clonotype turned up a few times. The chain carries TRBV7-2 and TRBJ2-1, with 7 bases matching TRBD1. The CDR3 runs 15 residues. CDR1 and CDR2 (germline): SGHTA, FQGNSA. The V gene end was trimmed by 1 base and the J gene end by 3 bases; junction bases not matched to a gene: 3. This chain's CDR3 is CASSLEGADYNEQFF. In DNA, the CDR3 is TGTGCCAGCAGCTTAGAGGGGGCAGACTACAATGAGCAGTTCTTC.

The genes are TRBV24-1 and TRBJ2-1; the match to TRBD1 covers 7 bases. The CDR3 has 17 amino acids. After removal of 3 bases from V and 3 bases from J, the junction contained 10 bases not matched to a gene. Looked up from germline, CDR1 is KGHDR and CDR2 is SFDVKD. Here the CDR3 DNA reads TGTGCCACCAGTGATCGTACAACAGGGGCCGGCTACAATGAGCAGTTCTTC. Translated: CATSDRTTGAGYNEQFF.

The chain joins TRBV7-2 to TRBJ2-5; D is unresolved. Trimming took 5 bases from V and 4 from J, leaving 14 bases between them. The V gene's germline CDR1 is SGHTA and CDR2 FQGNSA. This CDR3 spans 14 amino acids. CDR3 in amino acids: CASSLLLGPETQYF. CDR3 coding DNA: TGTGCCAGCAGCCTTTTACTCGGCCCAGAGACCCAGTACTTC.

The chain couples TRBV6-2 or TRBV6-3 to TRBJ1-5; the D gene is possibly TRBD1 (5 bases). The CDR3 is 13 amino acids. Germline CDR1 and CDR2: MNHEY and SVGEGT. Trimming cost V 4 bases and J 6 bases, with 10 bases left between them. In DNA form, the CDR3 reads TGTGCCAGCAGTTGGGGGTTGAGTCAGCCCCAGCATTTT. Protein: CASSWGLSQPQHF.

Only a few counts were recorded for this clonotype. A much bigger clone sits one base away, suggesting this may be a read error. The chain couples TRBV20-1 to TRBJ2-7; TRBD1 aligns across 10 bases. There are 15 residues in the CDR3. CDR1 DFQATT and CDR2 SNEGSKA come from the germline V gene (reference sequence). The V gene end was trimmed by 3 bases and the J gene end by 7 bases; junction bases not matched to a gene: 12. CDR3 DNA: TGCAGTGCTAGCGGGACAGGGGTTAAGGGCTATGAGCAGTACTTC. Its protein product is CSASGTGVKGYEQYF.

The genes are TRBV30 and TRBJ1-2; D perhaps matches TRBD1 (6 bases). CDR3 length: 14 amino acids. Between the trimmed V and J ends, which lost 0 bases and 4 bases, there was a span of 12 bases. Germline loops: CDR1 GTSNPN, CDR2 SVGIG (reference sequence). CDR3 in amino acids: CAWSVQKGGYGYTF. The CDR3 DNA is TGTGCCTGGAGTGTACAGAAGGGGGGCTATGGCTACACCTTC. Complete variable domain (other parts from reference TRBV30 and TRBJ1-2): SQTIHQWPATLVQPVGSPLSLECTVEGTSNPNLYWYRQAAGRGLQLLFYSVGIGQISSEVPQNLSASRPQDRQFILSSKKLLLSDSGFYLCAWSVQKGGYGYTFGSGTRLTVV.

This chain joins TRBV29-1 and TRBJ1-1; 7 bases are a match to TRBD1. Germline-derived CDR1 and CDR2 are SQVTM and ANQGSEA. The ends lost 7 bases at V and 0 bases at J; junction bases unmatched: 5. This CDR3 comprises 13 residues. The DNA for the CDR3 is TGCAGCGCCGGACAGGCCATGAACACTGAAGCTTTCTTT. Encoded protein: CSAGQAMNTEAFF. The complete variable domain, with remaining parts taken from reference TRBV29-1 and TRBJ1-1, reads SAVISQKPSRDICQRGTSLTIQCQVDSQVTMMFWYRQQPGQSLTLIATANQGSEATYESGFVIDKFPISRPNLTFSTLTVSNMSPEDSSIYLCSAGQAMNTEAFFGQGTRLTVV.

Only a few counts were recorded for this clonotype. The CDR3 reads CSVGGLGYNEQFF. In nucleotides, the CDR3 is TGCAGCGTGGGTGGGCTGGGCTACAATGAGCAGTTCTTC. J is TRBJ2-1 and V is TRBV29-1; no clear D gene. The CDR3 length is 13 residues. Germline values: CDR1 SQVTM, CDR2 ANQGSEA. Trimming took 6 bases from V and 3 from J, leaving 12 bases between them.

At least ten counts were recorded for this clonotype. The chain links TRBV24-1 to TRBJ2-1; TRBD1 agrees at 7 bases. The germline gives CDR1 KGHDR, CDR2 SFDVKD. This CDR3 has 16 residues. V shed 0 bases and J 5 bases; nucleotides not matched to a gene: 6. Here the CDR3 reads CATSDLRGQFNNEQFF. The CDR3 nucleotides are TGTGCCACCAGTGATTTGCGGGGACAGTTCAACAATGAGCAGTTCTTC.

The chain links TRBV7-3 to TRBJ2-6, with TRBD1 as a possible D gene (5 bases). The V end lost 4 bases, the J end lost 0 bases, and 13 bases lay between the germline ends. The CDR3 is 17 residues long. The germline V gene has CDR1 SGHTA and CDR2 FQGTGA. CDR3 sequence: CASSSPNRNSGANVLTF. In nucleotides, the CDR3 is TGTGCCAGCAGCTCGCCTAACAGGAACTCTGGGGCCAACGTCCTGACTTTC.

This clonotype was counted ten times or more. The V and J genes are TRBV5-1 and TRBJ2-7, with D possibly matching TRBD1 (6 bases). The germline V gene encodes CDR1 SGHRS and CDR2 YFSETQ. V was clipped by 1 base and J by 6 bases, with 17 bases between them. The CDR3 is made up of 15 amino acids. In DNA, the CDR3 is TGCGCCAGCAGCTTGAGGGCAGGGGAAGGAGGCGAGCAGTACTTC. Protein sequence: CASSLRAGEGGEQYF.

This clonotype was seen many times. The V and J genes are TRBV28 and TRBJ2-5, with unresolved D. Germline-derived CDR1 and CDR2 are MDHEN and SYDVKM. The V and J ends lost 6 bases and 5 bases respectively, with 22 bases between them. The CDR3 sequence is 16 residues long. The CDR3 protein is CASRRRFFSPEETQYF. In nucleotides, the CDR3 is TGTGCCAGCAGAAGGCGGTTTTTCTCCCCAGAGGAGACCCAGTACTTC.